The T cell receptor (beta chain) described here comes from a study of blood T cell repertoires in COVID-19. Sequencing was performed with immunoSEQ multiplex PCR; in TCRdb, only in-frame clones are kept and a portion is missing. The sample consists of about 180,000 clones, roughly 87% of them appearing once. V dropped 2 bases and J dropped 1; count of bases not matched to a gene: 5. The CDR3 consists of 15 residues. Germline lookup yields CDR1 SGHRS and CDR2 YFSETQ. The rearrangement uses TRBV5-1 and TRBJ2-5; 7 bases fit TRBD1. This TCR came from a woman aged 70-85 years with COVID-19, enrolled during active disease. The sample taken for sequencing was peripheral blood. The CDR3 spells CASSLVTGAQETQYF. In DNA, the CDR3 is TGCGCCAGCAGCTTAGTCACAGGGGCCCAAGAGACCCAGTACTTC.